The 22 T cell receptor beta chains below come from one sample, sequenced in a study of shared clonotypes between healthy human individuals. Cells designated naive CD8 were CD45RO-negative and were positively selected for CCR7, with terminally differentiated effector memory CD45RA+ cells excluded. TCRdb's copy holds only in-frame clones and misses some; the assay was immunoSEQ multiplex PCR. The data contain around 600,000 clones, roughly 98% of them seen just once; the ten biggest clones take up 0.25% to 0.35%. Specimen: naive CD8+ T cells sorted from blood. These receptors were obtained from a man between 25 and 39 years old in good health.

The rearrangement links TRBV11-2 to TRBJ2-1, with TRBD2 matching 9 bases. V trimming: 2 bases; J trimming: 7 bases; junction bases outside the gene matches: 12. Germline assignment: CDR1 SGHAT and CDR2 FQNNGV. This CDR3 spans 17 amino acids. Written as DNA, the CDR3 is TGTGCCAGCAGCTTATTCTTGGCGGGAGGGCGTGCAAATGAGCAGTTCTTC. Its translation is CASSLFLAGGRANEQFF. Complete variable domain (other parts from reference TRBV11-2 and TRBJ2-1): EAGVAQSPRYKIIEKRQSVAFWCNPISGHATLYWYQQILGQGPKLLIQFQNNGVVDDSQLPKDRFSAERLKGVDSTLKIQPAKLEDSAVYLCASSLFLAGGRANEQFFGPGTRLTVL.

The chain couples TRBV15 to TRBJ2-1; no reliable D call. CDR3 length: 15 residues. V gave up 1 base and J gave up 8 bases, with 15 bases separating them. Germline-derived CDR1 and CDR2 are LNHNV and YYDKDF (reference sequence). The DNA of the CDR3 is TGTGCCACCAGCAGAGGAGCCCGTTTTGGGGATGAGCAGTTCTTC. As protein: CATSRGARFGDEQFF.

V usage is TRBV2 and J usage is TRBJ2-3, with 7 positions matching TRBD1. V gave up 5 bases and J gave up 3 bases; unmatched junction bases: 5. CDR3 size: 14 residues. Germline loops: CDR1 SNHLY, CDR2 FYNNEI. The CDR3 here is CASSTGEFTDTQYF. Written as DNA, the CDR3 is TGTGCCAGCAGTACAGGGGAGTTTACAGATACGCAGTATTTT.

The chain links TRBV11-2 to TRBJ1-4; no reliable D call. Germline V lookup: CDR1 SGHAT, CDR2 FQNNGV. Trimming left V 5 bases short and J 4 bases short, with 14 bases between. This CDR3 spans 15 amino acids. For the CDR3, the DNA is TGTGCCAGCAGCACGACCGAGAGTAATAATGAAAAACTGTTTTTT. It yields the protein CASSTTESNNEKLFF.

The chain employs TRBV7-9 and TRBJ2-5; TRBD1 matches 7 bases. After removal of 7 bases from V and 3 bases from J, the junction contained 14 bases not matched to a gene. Per germline, CDR1 SEHNR and CDR2 FQNEAQ (reference sequence). The CDR3 contains 16 residues. The CDR3 DNA reads TGTGCCAGCATCATTTTAGCTGGGACAGAGAAAGAGACCCAGTACTTC. The encoded protein is CASIILAGTEKETQYF. The full variable domain, completed using reference TRBV7-9 and TRBJ2-5, is DTGVSQNPRHKITKRGQNVTFRCDPISEHNRLYWYRQTLGQGPEFLTYFQNEAQLEKSRLLSDRFSAERPKGSFSTLEIQRTEQGDSAMYLCASIILAGTEKETQYFGPGTRLLVL.

The gene calls are TRBV5-1 and TRBJ2-3; 12 nucleotides line up with TRBD2. V trimming: 0 bases; J trimming: 6 bases; junction bases outside the gene matches: 17. This CDR3 is built from 20 residues. Germline-derived CDR1 and CDR2 are SGHRS and YFSETQ. CDR3 nucleotides: TGCGCCAGCAGCTTGGCCCGTGATATCCAGACTAGCGGGAGAAGCGATACGCAGTATTTT. Translating gives CASSLARDIQTSGRSDTQYF.

The rearrangement links TRBV7-9 to TRBJ2-1, with TRBD2 matching over 9 bases. V lost 4 bases to trimming and J lost 1 base; unmatched junction nucleotides: 5. The CDR3 sequence is 16 residues long. Germline V CDR1 and CDR2: SEHNR, FQNEAQ (reference sequence). The CDR3 DNA follows: TGTGCCAGCAGCTCCCTAGCGGGGAAATCCTACAATGAGCAGTTCTTC. It translates to CASSSLAGKSYNEQFF.

The V call is TRBV7-9, the J call TRBJ2-3; D possibly corresponds to TRBD2 (5 bases). V shed 4 bases and J shed 2 bases, with 22 bases lying between them. The CDR3 contains 18 residues. The germline gives CDR1 SEHNR, CDR2 FQNEAQ (reference sequence). The CDR3 sequence: CASSSKLGWAEDTDTQYF. The CDR3 region has the DNA TGTGCCAGCAGCTCCAAACTAGGGTGGGCAGAAGACACAGATACGCAGTATTTT. Filled out from reference TRBV7-9 and TRBJ2-3, the complete variable domain reads DTGVSQNPRHKITKRGQNVTFRCDPISEHNRLYWYRQTLGQGPEFLTYFQNEAQLEKSRLLSDRFSAERPKGSFSTLEIQRTEQGDSAMYLCASSSKLGWAEDTDTQYFGPGTRLTVL.

CDR3 region: CASSETGYTDTQYF. In DNA form, the CDR3 reads TGTGCCAGCAGTGAGACAGGGTACACAGATACGCAGTATTTT. This chain links TRBV25-1 with TRBJ2-3; 7 nucleotides match TRBD1. V gave up 3 bases and J gave up 2 bases; unmatched junction bases: 2. Germline lookup yields CDR1 MGHDK and CDR2 SYGVNS. The length of the CDR3 is 14 residues.

The chain joins TRBV4-1 to TRBJ2-5; 9 positions agree with TRBD2. Trimming cost V 4 bases and J 5 bases; bases outside gene matches: 11. This CDR3 is built from 16 residues. Per the germline V gene, CDR1 is MGHRA and CDR2 is YSYEKL. The CDR3 sequence: CASSPMAGGSSETQYF. CDR3 bases: TGCGCCAGCAGCCCGATGGCGGGAGGGTCTTCGGAGACCCAGTACTTC.

CDR3 sequence: CSVQISGRSEQYF. CDR3 in DNA: TGCAGCGTTCAGATTAGCGGGAGAAGCGAGCAGTACTTC. This sequence joins TRBV29-1 and TRBJ2-7; 9 nucleotides agree with TRBD2. The germline V gene has CDR1 SQVTM and CDR2 ANQGSEA. The V and J ends lost 5 bases and 6 bases, in that order; junction bases with no gene match: 8. This CDR3 has 13 residues.

The V gene is TRBV4-1, the J gene TRBJ2-2; D is ambiguous. Trimming took off 2 bases at V and 5 bases at J, with 3 bases between the two ends. The CDR3 covers 12 residues. From germline, CDR1 is MGHRA and CDR2 YSYEKL. CDR3 sequence (DNA): TGCGCCAGCAGCCAAAGAACCGGGGAGCTGTTTTTT. This codes for CASSQRTGELFF.

The gene calls are TRBV29-1 and TRBJ2-7; 8 positions match TRBD2. The length of the CDR3 is 13 residues. Germline V gives CDR1 SQVTM, CDR2 ANQGSEA. V trimming: 4 bases; J trimming: 0 bases; junction bases outside the gene matches: 2. The CDR3 bases are TGCAGCGTTGTTAGCGGGACCTCCTACGAGCAGTACTTC. It yields the protein CSVVSGTSYEQYF.

This sequence joins TRBV6-5 and TRBJ1-4; D uncertain. The CDR3 length is 14 residues. CDR1 MNHEY and CDR2 SVGAGI come from the germline V gene. Trimming left V 2 bases short and J 4 bases short, with 8 bases between. The chain's CDR3 is CASSYGRINEKLFF. For the CDR3, the DNA is TGTGCCAGCAGTTACGGGCGAATTAATGAAAAACTGTTTTTT.

The chain links TRBV7-9 to TRBJ1-1, with D unclear. Germline V CDR1 and CDR2: SEHNR, FQNEAQ (reference sequence). The CDR3 runs 12 residues. The V gene lost 5 bases and the J gene lost 2 bases, with 6 bases spanning the gap. The DNA for the CDR3 is TGTGCCAGCAGCCCCCACAACACTGAAGCTTTCTTT. Amino acid sequence: CASSPHNTEAFF.

Written as DNA, the CDR3 is TGTGCCAGCAGCCCGGGGCCCCGGGGGCGCCAATACGAGCAGTACTTC. Residues: CASSPGPRGRQYEQYF. This sequence joins TRBV7-2 and TRBJ2-7; D tentatively fits TRBD1 or TRBD2 (6 bases each). The CDR3 loop spans 16 amino acids. Germline CDR1 and CDR2: SGHTA and FQGNSA. Trimming took 5 bases from V and 4 from J, leaving 21 bases between them. Together with reference TRBV7-2 and TRBJ2-7, the CDR3 gives the full variable domain: GAGVSQSPSNKVTEKGKDVELRCDPISGHTALYWYRQSLGQGLEFLIYFQGNSAPDKSGLPSDRFSAERTGGSVSTLTIQRTQQEDSAVYLCASSPGPRGRQYEQYFGPGTRLTVT.

The chain links TRBV29-1 to TRBJ1-1; TRBD1 agrees at 8 bases. Trimming cost V 1 base and J 6 bases; bases outside gene matches: 16. Germline V CDR1 and CDR2: SQVTM, ANQGSEA. This CDR3 region has 17 residues. The CDR3 DNA is TGCAGCGTTGAAGTCGGCGAACCCAGGGGGCCTTTGGCTGAAGCTTTCTTT. Translating it yields CSVEVGEPRGPLAEAFF.

The chain is built from TRBV29-1 and TRBJ2-7; 9 nucleotides line up with TRBD1. CDR3 length equals 14 residues. CDR1 is SQVTM, CDR2 ANQGSEA, per germline. The V gene end was trimmed by 7 bases and the J gene end by 2 bases; junction bases not matched to a gene: 9. CDR3 residues: CSARTGGITYEQYF. The CDR3 region has the DNA TGCAGCGCCCGAACAGGGGGCATCACCTACGAGCAGTACTTC.

The V gene is TRBV14, the J gene TRBJ1-5; unclear D gene. V was trimmed by 3 bases and J by 9 bases, leaving 9 bases between them. This CDR3 has 12 amino acids. CDR1 and CDR2 from the germline V gene are SGHDN and FVKESK. The CDR3 bases are TGTGCCAGCAGCCAGTACCTTGGGCCCCAGCATTTT. It codes for CASSQYLGPQHF. The full variable domain, with the rest looked up from reference TRBV14 and TRBJ1-5, is EAGVTQFPSHSVIEKGQTVTLRCDPISGHDNLYWYRRVMGKEIKFLLHFVKESKQDESGMPNNRFLAERTGGTYSTLKVQPAELEDSGVYFCASSQYLGPQHFGDGTRLSIL.

The rearrangement uses TRBV7-9 and TRBJ1-4, with a tentative D call TRBD1 (5 bases). Germline CDR1 is SEHNR and CDR2 is FQNEAQ (reference sequence). The V and J ends lost 8 bases and 3 bases respectively, with 22 bases between them. The CDR3 length is 17 residues. The CDR3 sequence is CASYRRGEGGANEKLFF. As DNA, the CDR3 is TGTGCCAGCTATCGTCGGGGCGAAGGTGGGGCTAATGAAAAACTGTTTTTT.

The V and J genes are TRBV4-3 and TRBJ1-4; TRBD1 aligns across 7 bases. Looked up from germline, CDR1 is LGHNA and CDR2 is YSLEER. The CDR3 sequence is 16 residues long. J lost 5 bases, V lost 1 base, and 7 bases had no gene match. The CDR3 DNA sequence: TGCGCCAGCAGCCAAGGCCAAACAGGGGCCAATGAAAAACTGTTTTTT. Protein product: CASSQGQTGANEKLFF.

The V call is TRBV7-9, the J call TRBJ2-7; D unresolved. Germline V lookup: CDR1 SEHNR, CDR2 FQNEAQ (reference sequence). CDR3 length: 12 residues. Trimming took off 2 bases at V and 5 bases at J, with 7 bases between the two ends. The CDR3 DNA is TGTGCCAGCAGCTTATTCAACAACGAGCAGTACTTC. Translated, it gives CASSLFNNEQYF.